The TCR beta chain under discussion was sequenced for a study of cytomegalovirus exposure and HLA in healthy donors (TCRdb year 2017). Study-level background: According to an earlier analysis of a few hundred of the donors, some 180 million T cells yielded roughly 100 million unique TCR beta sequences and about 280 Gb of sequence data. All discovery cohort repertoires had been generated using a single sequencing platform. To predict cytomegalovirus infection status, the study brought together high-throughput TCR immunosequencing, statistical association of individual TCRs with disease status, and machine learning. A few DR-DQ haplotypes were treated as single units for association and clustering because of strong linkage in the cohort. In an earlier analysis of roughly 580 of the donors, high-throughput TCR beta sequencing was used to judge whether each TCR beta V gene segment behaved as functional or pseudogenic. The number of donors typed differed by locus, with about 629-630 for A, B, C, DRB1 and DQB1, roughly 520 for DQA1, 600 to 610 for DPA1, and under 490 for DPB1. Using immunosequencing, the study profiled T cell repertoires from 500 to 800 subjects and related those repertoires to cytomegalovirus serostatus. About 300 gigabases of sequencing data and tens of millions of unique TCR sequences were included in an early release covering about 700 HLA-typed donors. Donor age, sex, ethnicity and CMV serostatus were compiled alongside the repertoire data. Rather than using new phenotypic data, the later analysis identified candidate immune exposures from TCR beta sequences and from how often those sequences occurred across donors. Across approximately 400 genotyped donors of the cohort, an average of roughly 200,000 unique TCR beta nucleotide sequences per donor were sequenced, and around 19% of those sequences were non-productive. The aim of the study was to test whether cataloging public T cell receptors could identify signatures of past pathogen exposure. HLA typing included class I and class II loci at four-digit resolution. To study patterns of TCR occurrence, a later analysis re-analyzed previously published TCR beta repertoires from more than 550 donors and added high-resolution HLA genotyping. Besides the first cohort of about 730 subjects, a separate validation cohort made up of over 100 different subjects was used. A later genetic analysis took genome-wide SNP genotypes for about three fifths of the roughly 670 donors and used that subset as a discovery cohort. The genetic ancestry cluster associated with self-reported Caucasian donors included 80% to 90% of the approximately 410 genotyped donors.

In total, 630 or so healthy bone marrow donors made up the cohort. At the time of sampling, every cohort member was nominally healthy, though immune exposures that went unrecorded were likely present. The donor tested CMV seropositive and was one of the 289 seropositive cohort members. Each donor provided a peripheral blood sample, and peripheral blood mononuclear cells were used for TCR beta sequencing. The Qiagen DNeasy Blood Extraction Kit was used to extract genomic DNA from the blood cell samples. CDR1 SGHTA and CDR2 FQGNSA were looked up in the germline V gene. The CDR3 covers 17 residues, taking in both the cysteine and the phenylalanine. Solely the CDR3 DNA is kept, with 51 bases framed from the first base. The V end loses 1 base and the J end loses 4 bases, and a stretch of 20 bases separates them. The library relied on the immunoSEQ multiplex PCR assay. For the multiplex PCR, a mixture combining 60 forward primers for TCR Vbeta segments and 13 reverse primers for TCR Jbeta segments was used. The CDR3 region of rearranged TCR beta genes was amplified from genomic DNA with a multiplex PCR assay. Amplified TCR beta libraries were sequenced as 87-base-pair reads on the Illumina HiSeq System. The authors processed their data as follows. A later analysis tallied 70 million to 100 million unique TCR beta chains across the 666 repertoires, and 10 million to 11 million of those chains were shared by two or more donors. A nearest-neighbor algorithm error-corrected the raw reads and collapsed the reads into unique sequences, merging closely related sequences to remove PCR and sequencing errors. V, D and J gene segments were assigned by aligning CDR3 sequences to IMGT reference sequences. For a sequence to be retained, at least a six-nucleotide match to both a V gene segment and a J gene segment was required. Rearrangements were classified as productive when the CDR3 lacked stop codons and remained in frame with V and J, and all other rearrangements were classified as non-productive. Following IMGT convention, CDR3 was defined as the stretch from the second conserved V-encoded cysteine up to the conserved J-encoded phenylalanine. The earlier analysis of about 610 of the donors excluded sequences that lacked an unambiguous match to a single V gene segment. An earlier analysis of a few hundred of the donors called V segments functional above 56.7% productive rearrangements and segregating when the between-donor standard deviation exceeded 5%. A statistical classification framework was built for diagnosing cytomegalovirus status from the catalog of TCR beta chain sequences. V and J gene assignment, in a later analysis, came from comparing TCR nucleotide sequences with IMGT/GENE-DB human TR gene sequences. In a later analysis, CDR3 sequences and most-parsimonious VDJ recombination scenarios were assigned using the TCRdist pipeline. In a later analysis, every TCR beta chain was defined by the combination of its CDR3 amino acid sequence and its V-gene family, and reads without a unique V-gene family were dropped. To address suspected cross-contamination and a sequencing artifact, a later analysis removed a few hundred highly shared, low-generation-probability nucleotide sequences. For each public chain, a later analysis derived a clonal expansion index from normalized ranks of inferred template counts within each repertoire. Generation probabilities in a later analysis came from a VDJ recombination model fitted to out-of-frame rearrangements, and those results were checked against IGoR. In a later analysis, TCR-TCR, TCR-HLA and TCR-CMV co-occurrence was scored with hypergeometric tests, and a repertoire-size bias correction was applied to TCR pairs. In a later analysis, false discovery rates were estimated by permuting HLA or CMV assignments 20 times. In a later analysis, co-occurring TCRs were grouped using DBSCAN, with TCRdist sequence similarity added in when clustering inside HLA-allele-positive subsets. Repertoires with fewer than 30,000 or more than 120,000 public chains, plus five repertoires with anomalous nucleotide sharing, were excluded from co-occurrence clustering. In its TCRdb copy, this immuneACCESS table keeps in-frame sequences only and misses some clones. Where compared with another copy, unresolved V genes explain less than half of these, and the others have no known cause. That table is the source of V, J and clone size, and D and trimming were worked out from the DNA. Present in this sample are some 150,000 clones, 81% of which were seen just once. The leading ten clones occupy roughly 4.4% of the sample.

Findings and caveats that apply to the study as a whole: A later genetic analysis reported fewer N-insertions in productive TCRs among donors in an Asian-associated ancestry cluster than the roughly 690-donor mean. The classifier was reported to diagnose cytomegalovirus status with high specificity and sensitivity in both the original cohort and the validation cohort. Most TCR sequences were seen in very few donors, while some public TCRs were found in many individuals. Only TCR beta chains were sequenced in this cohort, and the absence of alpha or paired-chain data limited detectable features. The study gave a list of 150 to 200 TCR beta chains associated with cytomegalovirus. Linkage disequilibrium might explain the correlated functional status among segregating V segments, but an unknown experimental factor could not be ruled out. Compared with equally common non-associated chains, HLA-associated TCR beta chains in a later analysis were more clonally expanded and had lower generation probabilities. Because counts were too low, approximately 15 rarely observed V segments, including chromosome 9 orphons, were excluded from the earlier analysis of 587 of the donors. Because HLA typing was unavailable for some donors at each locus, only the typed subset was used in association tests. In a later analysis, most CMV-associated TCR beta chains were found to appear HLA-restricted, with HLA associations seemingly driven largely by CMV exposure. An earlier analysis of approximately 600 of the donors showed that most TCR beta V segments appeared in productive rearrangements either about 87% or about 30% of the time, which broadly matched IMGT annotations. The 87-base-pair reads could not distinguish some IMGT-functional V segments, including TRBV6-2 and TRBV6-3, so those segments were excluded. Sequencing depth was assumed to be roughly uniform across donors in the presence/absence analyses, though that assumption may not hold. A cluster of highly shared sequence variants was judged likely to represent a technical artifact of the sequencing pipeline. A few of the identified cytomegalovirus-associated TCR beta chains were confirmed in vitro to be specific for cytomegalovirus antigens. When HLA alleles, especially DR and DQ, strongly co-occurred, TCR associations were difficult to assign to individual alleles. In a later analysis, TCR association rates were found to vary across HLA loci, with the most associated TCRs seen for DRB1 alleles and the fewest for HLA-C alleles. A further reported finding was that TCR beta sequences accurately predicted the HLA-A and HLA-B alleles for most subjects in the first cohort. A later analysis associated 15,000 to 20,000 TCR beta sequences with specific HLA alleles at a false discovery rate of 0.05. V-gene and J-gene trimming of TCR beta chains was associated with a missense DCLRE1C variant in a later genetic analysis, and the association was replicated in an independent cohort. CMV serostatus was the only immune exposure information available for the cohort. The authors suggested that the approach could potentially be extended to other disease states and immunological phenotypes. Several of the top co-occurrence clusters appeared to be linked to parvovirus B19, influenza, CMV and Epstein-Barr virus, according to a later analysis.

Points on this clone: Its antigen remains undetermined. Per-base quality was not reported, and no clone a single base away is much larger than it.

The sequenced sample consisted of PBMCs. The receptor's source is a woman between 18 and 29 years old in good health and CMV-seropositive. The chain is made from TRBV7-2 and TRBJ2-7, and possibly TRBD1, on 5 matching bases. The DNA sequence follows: TGTGCCAGCAGCTTAGGCTACAGGACCAATCCATCATACGAGCAGTACTTC. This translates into CASSLGYRTNPSYEQYF.